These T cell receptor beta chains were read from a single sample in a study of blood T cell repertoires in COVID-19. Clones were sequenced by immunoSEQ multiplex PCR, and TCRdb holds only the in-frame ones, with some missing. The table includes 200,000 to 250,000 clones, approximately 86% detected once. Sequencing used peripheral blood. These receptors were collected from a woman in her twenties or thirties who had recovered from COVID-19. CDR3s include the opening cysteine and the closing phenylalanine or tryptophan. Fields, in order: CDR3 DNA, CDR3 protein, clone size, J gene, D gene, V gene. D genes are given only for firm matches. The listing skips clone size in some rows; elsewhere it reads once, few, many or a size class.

CDR3nt: TGCAGCGTTGAATTTTTGCAGGGCTACGAGCAGTACTTC
CDR3aa: CSVEFLQGYEQYF
abundance: .
j_gene: TRBJ2-7
d_gene: .
v_gene: TRBV29-1

CDR3nt: TGTGCCAGCAGCGTAGAATCTAGCGGGGGGCCGCAGTACTTC
CDR3aa: CASSVESSGGPQYF
abundance: few
j_gene: TRBJ2-5
d_gene: TRBD2
v_gene: TRBV9

CDR3nt: TGTGCCAGCAGCCCAGGAGGTGGGGGGAAAAACATTCAGTACTTC
CDR3aa: CASSPGGGGKNIQYF
abundance: few
j_gene: TRBJ2-4
d_gene: .
v_gene: TRBV11-3

CDR3nt: TGTGCCAGCAGTGCGTCAGGAGAGACCCAGTACTTC
CDR3aa: CASSASGETQYF
abundance: once
j_gene: TRBJ2-5
d_gene: .
v_gene: TRBV2

CDR3nt: TGTGCCAGCAGCTTAGCCTTCGACAGGGCGAACACTGAAGCTTTCTTT
CDR3aa: CASSLAFDRANTEAFF
abundance: .
j_gene: TRBJ1-1
d_gene: TRBD1
v_gene: TRBV7-2

CDR3nt: TGTGCCAGCAGCCCAACCCAGGGCCCCTATGGCTACACCTTC
CDR3aa: CASSPTQGPYGYTF
abundance: .
j_gene: TRBJ1-2
d_gene: .
v_gene: TRBV7-3

CDR3nt: TGTGCCAGCAGTTTTGGGGGGGGGTGGAACACCGGGGAGCTGTTTTTT
CDR3aa: CASSFGGGWNTGELFF
abundance: .
j_gene: TRBJ2-2
d_gene: TRBD2
v_gene: TRBV27

CDR3nt: TGTGCCAGTAGTATGATTGCGGGGGGGCCCAATGAGCAGTTCTTC
CDR3aa: CASSMIAGGPNEQFF
abundance: .
j_gene: TRBJ2-1
d_gene: TRBD2
v_gene: TRBV19

CDR3nt: TGTGCCAGCAGCTTAGCGTATTACGAGCAGTACTTC
CDR3aa: CASSLAYYEQYF
abundance: .
j_gene: TRBJ2-7
d_gene: .
v_gene: TRBV7-3

CDR3nt: TGTGCCAGCAGCCCATCAGGGACAGGGGGAAACAATGAGCAGTTCTTC
CDR3aa: CASSPSGTGGNNEQFF
abundance: few
j_gene: TRBJ2-1
d_gene: TRBD1
v_gene: TRBV13

CDR3nt: TGTGCCAGCAGCTTAGGGCCCAGGGGAGATGGCTACACCTTC
CDR3aa: CASSLGPRGDGYTF
abundance: .
j_gene: TRBJ1-2
d_gene: .
v_gene: TRBV7-2

CDR3nt: TGTGCCAGCAGCTTAGAGCAGGGGCGGACCATATATTTT
CDR3aa: CASSLEQGRTIYF
abundance: .
j_gene: TRBJ1-3
d_gene: .
v_gene: TRBV7-2

CDR3nt: TGTGCCAGCAGAAACCCAGCGGGGGCGCAGTATTTT
CDR3aa: CASRNPAGAQYF
abundance: .
j_gene: TRBJ2-3
d_gene: TRBD2
v_gene: TRBV6-5

CDR3nt: TGTGCCAGCAGCCCGTCGGGGGGTGACGAGACCCAGTACTTC
CDR3aa: CASSPSGGDETQYF
abundance: .
j_gene: TRBJ2-5
d_gene: TRBD2
v_gene: TRBV9

CDR3nt: TGTGCCAGCTCAACCGGGACAGGGGGCGGATTAGGAGAAAAACTGTTTTTT
CDR3aa: CASSTGTGGGLGEKLFF
abundance: .
j_gene: TRBJ1-4
d_gene: TRBD1
v_gene: TRBV18

CDR3nt: TGTGCCAGCAGCGTAGCGCAGGGTGTTGGCGCTGGGGCCAACGTCCTGACTTTC
CDR3aa: CASSVAQGVGAGANVLTF
abundance: .
j_gene: TRBJ2-6
d_gene: .
v_gene: TRBV9

CDR3nt: TGTGCCAGCAGCTTAAGTATGGTCCGACGGGAACTGTTTTTT
CDR3aa: CASSLSMVRRELFF
abundance: .
j_gene: TRBJ1-4
d_gene: .
v_gene: TRBV7-3

CDR3nt: TGTGCCAGCAGATCTGCGAACACCGGGGAGCTGTTTTTT
CDR3aa: CASRSANTGELFF
abundance: .
j_gene: TRBJ2-2
d_gene: .
v_gene: TRBV12-3/TRBV12-4

CDR3nt: TGCGCCAGCAGCCAAGCCCGGACAGGGAACACCATATATTTT
CDR3aa: CASSQARTGNTIYF
abundance: .
j_gene: TRBJ1-3
d_gene: TRBD1
v_gene: TRBV4-3

CDR3nt: TGCGCCAGCAGCCCCCGGGAGGGGACTAATGGAAACACCATATATTTT
CDR3aa: CASSPREGTNGNTIYF
abundance: few
j_gene: TRBJ1-3
d_gene: .
v_gene: TRBV23-1

CDR3nt: TGTGCCAGCAGTTATCGTGCGGGGGGGCCCCAAGAGACCCAGTACTTC
CDR3aa: CASSYRAGGPQETQYF
abundance: .
j_gene: TRBJ2-5
d_gene: TRBD2
v_gene: TRBV6-6

CDR3nt: TGCGCCAGCGGTATCGGGGGGGGGATAGTTGAGCAGTTCTTC
CDR3aa: CASGIGGGIVEQFF
abundance: .
j_gene: TRBJ2-1
d_gene: TRBD2
v_gene: TRBV4-1

CDR3nt: TGCGCCAGCAGACAGGGGGTGTCCTACGAGCAGTACTTC
CDR3aa: CASRQGVSYEQYF
abundance: .
j_gene: TRBJ2-7
d_gene: TRBD1
v_gene: TRBV5-1

CDR3nt: TGTGCCAGCAGCTTAGGTATCGGACTAGCGGGCTACGAGCAGTACTTC
CDR3aa: CASSLGIGLAGYEQYF
abundance: .
j_gene: TRBJ2-7
d_gene: TRBD2
v_gene: TRBV7-2

CDR3nt: TGTGCCAGCAGCTTATCACGGGGTGACGAGCAGTACTTC
CDR3aa: CASSLSRGDEQYF
abundance: .
j_gene: TRBJ2-7
d_gene: .
v_gene: TRBV7-6

CDR3nt: TGTGCCAGCAGCCTAACAGGGGATAGCAATCAGCCCCAGCATTTT
CDR3aa: CASSLTGDSNQPQHF
abundance: .
j_gene: TRBJ1-5
d_gene: TRBD1
v_gene: TRBV3-1/TRBV3-2

CDR3nt: TGTGCCAGCACTCCGGAGGTGGACACTGAAGCTTTCTTT
CDR3aa: CASTPEVDTEAFF
abundance: .
j_gene: TRBJ1-1
d_gene: .
v_gene: TRBV2

CDR3nt: TGCGCCAGCAGCATCAGTAAGATGAACACTGAAGCTTTCTTT
CDR3aa: CASSISKMNTEAFF
abundance: .
j_gene: TRBJ1-1
d_gene: .
v_gene: TRBV5-1

CDR3nt: TGTGCCAGCAGCCCAGGGGGCGCCGGTACTGAAGCTTTCTTT
CDR3aa: CASSPGGAGTEAFF
abundance: .
j_gene: TRBJ1-1
d_gene: TRBD1
v_gene: TRBV7-3

CDR3nt: TGTGCCAGCAGGGGGCTTGGAAACACCATATATTTT
CDR3aa: CASRGLGNTIYF
abundance: few
j_gene: TRBJ1-3
d_gene: .
v_gene: TRBV6-5

CDR3nt: TGTGCCAGCAGCTTTCAGGGTGGCACAGATACGCAGTATTTT
CDR3aa: CASSFQGGTDTQYF
abundance: .
j_gene: TRBJ2-3
d_gene: .
v_gene: TRBV5-4

CDR3nt: TGCGCCAGCAGGCCCGGGGGGACGGATGGCTACACCTTC
CDR3aa: CASRPGGTDGYTF
abundance: .
j_gene: TRBJ1-2
d_gene: .
v_gene: TRBV10-2

CDR3nt: TGTGCCAGCAGCTCGGACAGGGGCAATTCACCCCTCCACTTT
CDR3aa: CASSSDRGNSPLHF
abundance: many
j_gene: TRBJ1-6
d_gene: TRBD1
v_gene: TRBV5-5

CDR3nt: TGCAGCGTTTACGGCGGTAACTATGGCTACACCTTC
CDR3aa: CSVYGGNYGYTF
abundance: .
j_gene: TRBJ1-2
d_gene: .
v_gene: TRBV29-1

CDR3nt: TGTGCCAGCAGCAAAACTAGCGGGGGGTTCAATGAGCAGTTCTTC
CDR3aa: CASSKTSGGFNEQFF
abundance: .
j_gene: TRBJ2-1
d_gene: TRBD2
v_gene: TRBV7-9

CDR3nt: TGTGCCAGCTCACCATCACCTAGCTCTGGAAACACCATATATTTT
CDR3aa: CASSPSPSSGNTIYF
abundance: .
j_gene: TRBJ1-3
d_gene: .
v_gene: TRBV18

CDR3nt: TGTGCCAGCAGTGAGTTCAGGCTCAACGAGCAGTACTTC
CDR3aa: CASSEFRLNEQYF
abundance: .
j_gene: TRBJ2-7
d_gene: .
v_gene: TRBV6-1

CDR3nt: TGTGCCAGTAGTTTCGGGACAGGCGCTAACTATGGCTACACCTTC
CDR3aa: CASSFGTGANYGYTF
abundance: .
j_gene: TRBJ1-2
d_gene: TRBD1
v_gene: TRBV19

CDR3nt: TGCGCCAGCAGCTCCGGACAGGGGGCGCACAGCACAGATACGCAGTATTTT
CDR3aa: CASSSGQGAHSTDTQYF
abundance: .
j_gene: TRBJ2-3
d_gene: TRBD1
v_gene: TRBV5-1

CDR3nt: TGTGCCAGCAGTGGTGGCCGAACCTATGGCTACACCTTC
CDR3aa: CASSGGRTYGYTF
abundance: .
j_gene: TRBJ1-2
d_gene: .
v_gene: TRBV27

CDR3nt: TGCGCCAGCAACAAAGCGGGGGGAGAGACCCAGTACTTC
CDR3aa: CASNKAGGETQYF
abundance: .
j_gene: TRBJ2-5
d_gene: TRBD2
v_gene: TRBV5-1